This T cell receptor (beta chain) was obtained from a study of blood T cell repertoires in COVID-19. Study background: COVID-19 samples, acute and convalescent, were from the United States, Italy and Spain. Sample material is recorded as cDNA or gDNA derived from T cells, B-cell-depleted T cells, or PBMCs.

In the original workflow: Amplifying reference gene primers gave estimates of nucleated cell counts. Data came from immunoSEQ multiplex PCR; TCRdb stores just in-frame clones and leaves some out. That table gives V, J and clone size, and the DNA gave D and trimming. Of about 270,000 clones in the sample, approximately 89% were seen once. This receptor was obtained from a man in his forties or fifties with active or convalescent COVID-19. Source material: peripheral blood.

CDR3 sequence: CASSPVSSYNEQFF. As DNA, the CDR3 is TGTGCCAGTAGTCCAGTAAGCTCCTACAATGAGCAGTTCTTC. The chain combines TRBV19 with TRBJ2-1, with D unresolved. The CDR3 is made up of 14 amino acids. Looked up from germline, CDR1 is LNHDA and CDR2 is SQIVND (reference sequence). V shed 5 bases and J shed 0 bases, with 8 bases lying between them. The whole variable domain, remainder taken from reference TRBV19 and TRBJ2-1, is DGGITQSPKYLFRKEGQNVTLSCEQNLNHDAMYWYRQDPGQGLRLIYYSQIVNDFQKGDIAEGYSVSREKKESFPLTVTSAQKNPTAFYLCASSPVSSYNEQFFGPGTRLTVL.